Each of the 16 T cell receptor beta chains below was sequenced from the same sample in a study of neurological immune-mediated disorders. Time point specified: longitudinal time-point 1 (baseline). TCRdb redid the calling of the 5' RACE reads with MiXCR, one entry per CDR3 protein. The sample consists of 67,000 or so distinct CDR3 sequences, approximately 14% of them appearing once. The specimen was PBMCs. Receptors were obtained from a female donor with HTLV-1-associated myelopathy (HAM/TSP).

This clonotype was seen more than once but under ten times. The chain links TRBV24-1 to TRBJ2-1; D tentatively fits TRBD1 or TRBD2 (5 bases each). CDR3 length: 13 amino acids. CDR1 KGHDR and CDR2 SFDVKD come from the germline V gene. The V gene lost 7 bases and the J gene lost 5 bases, with 11 bases spanning the gap. DNA for the CDR3: TGTGCCACCAGCCGGGACGGTGACAATGAGCAGTTCTTC. This translates into CATSRDGDNEQFF.

The V and J genes are TRBV3-1 and TRBJ2-7, with 8 bases aligning to TRBD2. Germline V gives CDR1 LGHDT, CDR2 YNNKEL (reference sequence). The CDR3 is made up of 14 amino acids. Unmatched junction bases numbered 3, after V lost 3 bases and J lost 2 bases. The CDR3 DNA reads TGTGCCAGCAGCCATACTAGCGGAACCTACGAGCAGTACTTC. Its protein is CASSHTSGTYEQYF.

This clonotype came up a few times. V usage is TRBV28 and J usage is TRBJ2-3, with 10 bases matching TRBD2. This CDR3 comprises 14 residues. The V gene's germline CDR1 is MDHEN and CDR2 SYDVKM. J lost 2 bases, V lost 7 bases, and 3 bases had no gene match. For the CDR3, the DNA is TGTGCCAGCAAGCGGGGGGGAGACACAGATACGCAGTATTTT. It is translated as CASKRGGDTDTQYF.

As regards this clonotype: Since a much larger clone is just one base distant, this may be a read error. This chain uses TRBV5-1 with TRBJ2-1, with a possible D match to TRBD2 (5 bases). Germline values: CDR1 SGHRS, CDR2 YFSETQ. Trimming took off 0 bases at V and 2 bases at J, with 12 bases between the two ends. The CDR3 totals 16 residues. DNA for the CDR3: TGCGCCAGCAGCTTGGCCCCTATCGGGGCCTACAATGAGCAGTTCTTC. It yields the protein CASSLAPIGAYNEQFF.

This clonotype was counted a single time. The V gene is TRBV5-1, the J gene TRBJ1-1; 8 bases align to TRBD1. The trim removed 6 bases at V and 1 base at J, leaving 8 bases unmatched. CDR3 length: 15 residues. Germline V lookup: CDR1 SGHRS, CDR2 YFSETQ. CDR3 region: CASIEGQAGNTEAFF. The CDR3 DNA is TGCGCCAGCATTGAGGGACAGGCCGGGAACACTGAAGCTTTCTTT.

At least ten counts were recorded for this clonotype. This chain links TRBV5-6 with TRBJ1-2, with D possibly matching TRBD1 (6 bases). V shed 3 bases and J shed 11 bases, with 23 bases lying between them. CDR1 is SGHDT and CDR2 is YYEEEE in the germline V gene. The CDR3 extends over 15 amino acids. The CDR3 nucleotides are TGTGCCAGCAGCTCTGCTCCTGGGGCAGGGGCACCATACACCTTC. This codes for CASSSAPGAGAPYTF.

At least ten counts were recorded for this clonotype. CDR3 nucleotides: TGTGCCTGGAGTGCCGGGACTAGCGGGGTAAGCTCCTACAATGAGCAGTTCTTC. This translates into CAWSAGTSGVSSYNEQFF. The V call is TRBV30, the J call TRBJ2-1; 13 bases line up with TRBD2. Per germline, CDR1 GTSNPN and CDR2 SVGIG (reference sequence). The CDR3 is made up of 18 amino acids. After removal of 1 base from V and 0 bases from J, the junction contained 6 bases not matched to a gene.

In its sample, this clonotype was seen many times. CDR3 coding DNA: TGTGCCAGCGGCCAAACTAACACCGGGGAGCTGTTTTTT. Translating gives CASGQTNTGELFF. This rearrangement joins TRBV6-1 to TRBJ2-2; no definite D call. The CDR3 runs to 13 residues. V was cut by 8 bases and J by 2 bases, with 9 bases left in between. Germline loops: CDR1 MNHNS, CDR2 SASEGT.

At least ten counts were recorded for this clonotype. The V and J genes are TRBV5-1 and TRBJ1-1; maybe TRBD1 (5 bases). Germline loops: CDR1 SGHRS, CDR2 YFSETQ. V lost 4 bases, J lost 4 bases, and 20 bases lay in between. CDR3 length: 16 amino acids. CDR3 residues: CASSPRKGGAGTEAFF. The CDR3 DNA follows: TGCGCCAGCAGCCCCCGAAAGGGTGGGGCGGGCACTGAAGCTTTCTTT.

This clonotype was seen a few times. The chain employs TRBV6-5 and TRBJ1-1; TRBD1 aligns across 7 bases. Trimming at V came to 6 bases and at J to 10 bases, leaving 5 bases not matched to a gene. The V gene's germline CDR1 is MNHEY and CDR2 SVGAGI. There are 11 residues in the CDR3. This CDR3 is CASSQGGAAFF. The CDR3 region has the DNA TGTGCCAGCAGCCAGGGGGGAGCAGCTTTCTTT.

This chain joins TRBV12-2 and TRBJ2-7. TRBV12-2 is designated a pseudogene. The CDR3 consists of 12 residues. CDR3 amino acids: CASRLAPYEQYF. The CDR3 nucleotides read TGTGCAAGTCGCTTAGCGCCCTACGAGCAGTACTTC.

This clonotype was counted ten times or more. The chain recombines TRBV27 with TRBJ1-4; maybe TRBD1 (5 bases). This CDR3 spans 14 amino acids. The V and J ends lost 6 bases and 6 bases respectively, with 14 bases between them. The germline V gene has CDR1 MNHEY and CDR2 SMNVEV (reference sequence). CDR3 region: CASRPPGGDEKLFF. The DNA of the CDR3 is TGTGCCAGCAGACCTCCGGGGGGTGATGAAAAACTGTTTTTT.

Ten or more counts support this clonotype. CDR3 bases: TGTGCCAGCAGCTGGGACAGGTCGACCTACGAGCAGTACTTC. It translates to CASSWDRSTYEQYF. The chain uses TRBV27 and TRBJ2-7; 8 positions agree with TRBD1. J was trimmed by 2 bases and V by 6 bases; bases with no gene match: 6. CDR1 is MNHEY, CDR2 SMNVEV, per germline (reference sequence). The CDR3 extends over 14 amino acids.

This clonotype was observed at least ten times. This chain connects TRBV20-1 to TRBJ1-5; no firm D call. V lost 3 bases and J 5 bases, leaving 17 bases between the germline ends. The CDR3 is 15 amino acids. Germline V CDR1 and CDR2: DFQATT, SNEGSKA (reference sequence). CDR3 sequence: CSASSLRAEDQPQHF. The DNA of the CDR3 is TGCAGTGCTAGCAGCTTGCGGGCGGAGGATCAGCCCCAGCATTTT.

On this clonotype itself: A much larger clonotype is one base distant, so this may be a read error. The chain has TRBV12-3 or TRBV12-4 and TRBJ1-3; D remains unclear. Deletions cut 7 bases from V and 0 bases from J, with 13 bases between. The CDR3 consists of 15 residues. In nucleotides, the CDR3 is TGTGCCAGCAATTTCGGCAGAGGCTCTGGAAACACCATATATTTT. It codes for CASNFGRGSGNTIYF.

The table lists this clonotype with many counts. This sequence joins TRBV7-2 and TRBJ2-7; 12 nucleotides match TRBD2. J gave up 6 bases and V 5 bases, and 11 bases lay outside the gene matches. Germline V gene lookup returns CDR1 SGHTA and CDR2 FQGNSA. The CDR3 totals 16 residues. This chain's CDR3 is CASSTRTSGAQIEQYF. CDR3 sequence (DNA): TGTGCCAGCAGCACACGGACTAGCGGGGCACAGATCGAGCAGTACTTC.